The entry below describes one T cell receptor (beta chain). PCR was performed using 60 Vbeta and 13 Jbeta primers. Only in-frame clones appear in the TCRdb table, and some are missing; sequencing was by immunoSEQ multiplex PCR. The data hold over 100,000 clones, with 75% to 85% observed a single time. This entry is derived from a study of cytomegalovirus exposure and HLA in healthy donors. The CDR3 is 15 amino acids. Trimming at V came to 7 bases and at J to 2 bases, leaving 11 bases not matched to a gene. The germline V gene encodes CDR1 MNHEY and CDR2 SVGAGI. The sequence came from a woman aged 18-35 years in good health and CMV-seropositive. This sequence joins TRBV6-5 and TRBJ2-7; 7 nucleotides match TRBD2. The sample comprised PBMCs. DNA for the CDR3: TGTGCCAGCACTCTGGGGGGGGAGAACACCTACGAGCAGTACTTC. Encoded protein: CASTLGGENTYEQYF.